These T cell receptor beta chains were read from a single sample in a study of blood T cell repertoires in COVID-19. Assay used: immunoSEQ multiplex PCR; TCRdb lists only in-frame clones, some missing. The data show 300,000 to 350,000 clones, with around nine tenths seen just once and about 7.3% held by the top ten. The specimen was peripheral blood. The receptors stem from a woman between 70 and 85 years old with COVID-19, enrolled during active disease. CDR3s include the opening cysteine and the closing phenylalanine or tryptophan. The order of the fields is J gene, V gene, CDR3 protein.

>TRBJ2-1|TRBV5-1
CASSPLAGANEQFF
>TRBJ2-6|TRBV4-3
CASSQDPVSVSGANVLTF
>TRBJ1-2|TRBV2
CASSLQGAPDYGYTF
>TRBJ1-1|TRBV21-1
CASSNRGGNTEAFF
>TRBJ1-2|TRBV5-1
CASRRTGVENGYTF
>TRBJ1-2|TRBV6-5
CASSSRQGVGYGYTF
>TRBJ2-3|TRBV27
CASSPLSSTDTQYF
>TRBJ1-2|TRBV12-5
CASGLEGQATKNYGYTF
>TRBJ2-1|TRBV9
CASSVGQGAGNEQFF
>TRBJ1-3|TRBV7-2
CASSSPTDRGLRNTIYF
>TRBJ2-7|TRBV6-5
CASRGTGGRVYEQYF
>TRBJ1-5|TRBV6-5
CASTPDRPNQPQHF
>TRBJ2-2|TRBV19
CASTPGIYTGELFF
>TRBJ2-3|TRBV2
CASSGLVPGDTQYF
>TRBJ2-1|TRBV7-8
CASSLLERPGNEQFF
>TRBJ1-5|TRBV6-5
CASSYFGGQPQHF
>TRBJ2-1|TRBV11-2
CASSSNRGEQFF
>TRBJ1-5|TRBV19
CASLEDRAERGNQPQHF
>TRBJ1-2|TRBV27
CASSFDNRGGYTF
>TRBJ2-3|TRBV7-2
CASSLVAGGGSDTQYF
>TRBJ2-7|TRBV27
CASSFWGESYEQYF
>TRBJ2-5|TRBV12-3/TRBV12-4
CASSRLLQETQYF